Ten or more counts support the clone carrying this TCR beta chain. The antigen is not known. Amplification targeted the TCR beta CDR3 regions, with RNA transcripts as the source material. HTBI-primed RT-PCR formed the first round, and a multiplex PCR formed the second. One entry per CDR3 protein results from TCRdb running MiXCR on the multiplex PCR reads. This sample carries around 1,200,000 distinct CDR3 sequences, less than 45% of them seen once, and the ten largest clones take 11%. The germline gives CDR1 SGHAT, CDR2 FQNNGV. V gave up 3 bases and J gave up 5 bases, with 10 bases separating them. The CDR3 has 14 amino acids. Enrolled hyperthyroidism patients had a new diagnosis, a duration under 2 months, and an age of 18 to 65. This record belongs to a study of Graves' ophthalmopathy and Graves' hyperthyroidism. Study outcomes and limitations: A model built from 13 signatures distinguished ophthalmopathy from stable hyperthyroidism with 87.88% sensitivity and 81.08% specificity. Detected in blood as well were most expanded thyroid clonotypes with frequency above 0.001.

The origin of this receptor is an adult man with Graves' hyperthyroidism. The chain joins TRBV11-2 to TRBJ1-4; D not resolved. Sample: peripheral blood or thyroid tissue (not recorded which). The CDR3 region is CASSFGGINEKLFF. For the CDR3, the DNA is TGTGCCAGCAGCTTCGGAGGGATCAATGAAAAACTGTTTTTT.